These T cell receptor beta chains were read from a single sample in a study of T cell changes during pregnancy in multiple sclerosis. TCRdb keeps only in-frame clones here, not all; method: immunoSEQ multiplex PCR. Of 50,000 to 65,000 clones detected, 90% appear once; the ten largest clones hold less than 2.5%. The starting material was peripheral blood, obtained in the first trimester of pregnancy. The receptor source for this set is a female donor in good health, enrolled as a control in a pregnancy study. CDR3s include the opening cysteine and the closing phenylalanine or tryptophan. Each record gives: clone size, D gene, CDR3 length, V gene, J gene, CDR3 protein, CDR3 DNA. A D gene is named only where the DNA matches it firmly. Some rows have no size entry. The others give once, few or many, or a class for an expanded clone.

abundance: NA; d_gene: TRBD2; len: 17; v_gene: TRBV10-3; j_gene: TRBJ2-2; CDR3aa: CAISGEVGGIITGELFF; CDR3nt: TGTGCCATCAGTGGGGAAGTGGGGGGGATAATCACCGGGGAGCTGTTTTTT
abundance: NA; d_gene: TRBD1; len: 17; v_gene: TRBV7-9; j_gene: TRBJ1-1; CDR3aa: CASSFLQGAPGNTEAFF; CDR3nt: TGTGCCAGCAGCTTTCTCCAGGGGGCGCCGGGGAACACTGAAGCTTTCTTT
abundance: NA; d_gene: TRBD1; len: 16; v_gene: TRBV7-9; j_gene: TRBJ2-2; CDR3aa: CASSSATGTYTGELFF; CDR3nt: TGTGCCAGCAGCTCCGCGACAGGGACCTACACCGGGGAGCTGTTTTTT
abundance: NA; d_gene: TRBD2; len: 15; v_gene: TRBV7-2; j_gene: TRBJ2-7; CDR3aa: CASSLAAGAGYEQYF; CDR3nt: TGTGCCAGCAGCCTCGCAGCGGGAGCTGGCTACGAGCAGTACTTC
abundance: NA; d_gene: TRBD1; len: 17; v_gene: TRBV25-1; j_gene: TRBJ2-5; CDR3aa: CASSELKGQGGKETQYF; CDR3nt: TGTGCCAGCAGTGAATTAAAGGGACAGGGCGGAAAAGAGACCCAGTACTTC
abundance: NA; d_gene: TRBD2; len: 16; v_gene: TRBV13; j_gene: TRBJ2-7; CDR3aa: CASSLGPTSGGAEQYF; CDR3nt: TGTGCCAGCAGCTTAGGCCCGACTAGCGGGGGGGCCGAGCAGTACTTC
abundance: NA; d_gene: TRBD1; len: 15; v_gene: TRBV7-9; j_gene: TRBJ2-5; CDR3aa: CASSSGQGVGETQYF; CDR3nt: TGTGCCAGCAGCTCCGGGCAGGGGGTAGGGGAGACCCAGTACTTC
abundance: NA; d_gene: TRBD1; len: 16; v_gene: TRBV5-1; j_gene: TRBJ1-1; CDR3aa: CASTSVGTALNTEAFF; CDR3nt: TGCGCCAGCACTTCTGTCGGGACAGCGTTGAACACTGAAGCTTTCTTT
abundance: few; d_gene: TRBD1; len: 14; v_gene: TRBV4-1; j_gene: TRBJ1-2; CDR3aa: CASSLTGQGDGYTF; CDR3nt: TGCGCCAGCAGCCTTACGGGACAGGGAGATGGCTACACCTTC
abundance: NA; d_gene: TRBD2; len: 15; v_gene: TRBV28; j_gene: TRBJ2-1; CDR3aa: CASSPTGGPSNEQFF; CDR3nt: TGTGCCAGCAGCCCAACGGGAGGGCCAAGTAATGAGCAGTTCTTC
abundance: NA; d_gene: NA; len: 15; v_gene: TRBV27; j_gene: TRBJ1-2; CDR3aa: CASSPLGGTDYGYTF; CDR3nt: TGTGCCAGCAGCCCGCTTGGGGGCACTGACTATGGCTACACCTTC
abundance: NA; d_gene: NA; len: 15; v_gene: TRBV11-3; j_gene: TRBJ1-1; CDR3aa: CASSLDGQSNTEAFF; CDR3nt: TGTGCCAGCAGCTTAGATGGACAGTCAAACACTGAAGCTTTCTTT
abundance: few; d_gene: TRBD1; len: 16; v_gene: TRBV4-1; j_gene: TRBJ1-5; CDR3aa: CASSQDSTGSNQPQHF; CDR3nt: TGCGCCAGCAGCCAAGACTCGACAGGGAGCAATCAGCCCCAGCATTTT
abundance: NA; d_gene: NA; len: 13; v_gene: TRBV7-9; j_gene: TRBJ2-1; CDR3aa: CASSLVNSPEQFF; CDR3nt: TGTGCCAGCAGCTTAGTTAACAGCCCCGAGCAGTTCTTC
abundance: NA; d_gene: NA; len: 12; v_gene: TRBV28; j_gene: TRBJ1-6; CDR3aa: CASKEGDSPLHF; CDR3nt: TGTGCCAGCAAGGAAGGGGATTCACCCCTCCACTTT
abundance: NA; d_gene: TRBD1; len: 16; v_gene: TRBV5-4; j_gene: TRBJ1-2; CDR3aa: CASSDRTGSAFYGYTF; CDR3nt: TGTGCCAGCAGCGACCGGACAGGGAGCGCATTCTATGGCTACACCTTC
abundance: NA; d_gene: NA; len: 15; v_gene: TRBV7-2; j_gene: TRBJ1-4; CDR3aa: CASSSRQAGHEKLFF; CDR3nt: TGTGCCAGCAGCTCCCGACAGGCGGGCCATGAAAAACTGTTTTTT
abundance: once; d_gene: TRBD1; len: 16; v_gene: TRBV5-6; j_gene: TRBJ1-1; CDR3aa: CASLAWRGRRDTEAFF; CDR3nt: TGTGCCAGCCTTGCTTGGAGGGGGCGCAGGGACACTGAAGCTTTCTTT
abundance: NA; d_gene: NA; len: 14; v_gene: TRBV10-3; j_gene: TRBJ2-7; CDR3aa: CAISAARGPYEQYF; CDR3nt: TGTGCCATCAGTGCTGCCCGGGGTCCCTACGAGCAGTACTTC
abundance: NA; d_gene: NA; len: 13; v_gene: TRBV5-4; j_gene: TRBJ2-7; CDR3aa: CASSLALDYEQYF; CDR3nt: TGTGCCAGCAGCTTGGCCCTAGACTACGAGCAGTACTTC
abundance: NA; d_gene: NA; len: 16; v_gene: TRBV28; j_gene: TRBJ1-1; CDR3aa: CASSLMEGSMNTEAFF; CDR3nt: TGTGCCAGCAGTTTAATGGAGGGGTCCATGAACACTGAAGCTTTCTTT
abundance: NA; d_gene: NA; len: 18; v_gene: TRBV19; j_gene: TRBJ1-1; CDR3aa: CASSISRTFERRGPEAFF; CDR3nt: TGTGCCAGTAGTATAAGCCGGACCTTCGAACGGAGGGGTCCTGAAGCTTTCTTT